This is a list of T cell receptor beta chains from one sample in a study of cytomegalovirus exposure and HLA in healthy donors. Libraries were prepared by immunoSEQ multiplex PCR; TCRdb keeps only in-frame clonotypes and omits some of them. The sample has hundreds of thousands of clones, 87% seen once. Specimen: PBMCs. All receptors derive from a woman aged 18-29 years in good health and CMV-seropositive. Both conserved end residues are part of each CDR3. A D gene is named only where the DNA matches it firmly. Not all rows give a size; the values are once, few, many and, for expanded clones, a class.

d_call	j_call	v_call	clone_size	cdr3_aa	cdr3_nt
-	TRBJ2-7	TRBV7-9	-	CASTLTTVGEQYF	TGTGCCAGCACCTTAACAACAGTGGGCGAGCAGTACTTC
-	TRBJ2-3	TRBV15	-	CATSGGAASTDTQYF	TGTGCCACCAGCGGAGGGGCAGCTAGCACAGATACGCAGTATTTT
-	TRBJ1-2	TRBV6-1	-	CASSGYRFGYTF	TGTGCCAGCAGTGGTTATCGGTTTGGCTACACCTTC
TRBD2	TRBJ2-2	TRBV28	-	CATRYSGSGELFF	TGTGCCACAAGATATAGCGGGAGTGGGGAGCTGTTTTTT
TRBD1	TRBJ1-2	TRBV2	-	CASEGQGLNYGYTF	TGTGCCAGTGAGGGACAGGGGCTTAACTATGGCTACACCTTC
TRBD1	TRBJ1-2	TRBV28	-	CASSLQAGTGGGYGYTF	TGTGCCAGCAGTCTCCAGGCGGGGACAGGGGGTGGCTATGGCTACACCTTC
TRBD2	TRBJ2-2	TRBV5-5	-	CASSYYGRARNTGELFF	TGTGCCAGCAGCTATTACGGGAGGGCAAGAAACACCGGGGAGCTGTTTTTT
-	TRBJ2-2	TRBV7-8	-	CASSFLRQNTGELFF	TGTGCCAGCAGCTTTCTTCGACAGAACACCGGGGAGCTGTTTTTT
TRBD1	TRBJ1-1	TRBV14	-	CASRRTGLEAFF	TGTGCCAGCAGGCGGACAGGACTTGAAGCTTTCTTT
TRBD2	TRBJ2-1	TRBV30	-	CAWTTSGRAGEQFF	TGTGCCTGGACGACTAGCGGGAGGGCCGGGGAGCAGTTCTTC
-	TRBJ1-5	TRBV7-9	-	CASSLGWGVRDQPQHF	TGTGCCAGCAGCCTAGGGTGGGGGGTGAGGGATCAGCCCCAGCATTTT
TRBD1	TRBJ2-5	TRBV7-9	-	CASSLPGQEETQYF	TGTGCCAGCAGCTTACCCGGACAGGAAGAGACCCAGTACTTC
-	TRBJ2-7	TRBV5-1	once	CASSLGPRAGSYEQYF	TGCGCCAGCAGCTTGGGGCCCCGGGCGGGGAGCTACGAGCAGTACTTC
TRBD1	TRBJ2-5	TRBV7-2	-	CASSYTTGVRVETQYF	TGTGCCAGCAGCTATACTACAGGGGTACGGGTGGAGACCCAGTACTTC
-	TRBJ2-2	TRBV28	-	CASSLLMYSGELFF	TGTGCCAGCAGTTTACTAATGTACTCCGGGGAGCTGTTTTTT
-	TRBJ2-1	TRBV27	-	CASSLNDFSEAYNEQFF	TGTGCCAGCAGTTTAAACGATTTCAGCGAGGCCTACAATGAGCAGTTCTTC
-	TRBJ1-1	TRBV7-9	few	CAIKRNTEAFF	TGTGCCATCAAGAGAAACACTGAAGCTTTCTTT
-	TRBJ2-7	TRBV28	-	CASSFTSYEQYF	TGTGCCAGCAGTTTTACATCCTACGAGCAGTACTTC
-	TRBJ1-5	TRBV19	-	CASSMDSFSNQPQHF	TGTGCCAGTAGTATGGACAGTTTTAGCAATCAGCCCCAGCATTTT
TRBD2	TRBJ2-1	TRBV7-8	-	CASSLASLILAGGGDEQFF	TGTGCCAGCAGCTTAGCCAGCCTTATACTAGCGGGGGGAGGGGATGAGCAGTTCTTC
-	TRBJ2-7	TRBV5-6	-	CASSSVRSSEQYF	TGTGCCAGCAGCTCGGTAAGGAGCTCAGAGCAGTACTTC
-	TRBJ1-1	TRBV6-6	once	CASRDGRGGTEAFF	TGTGCCAGCAGGGACGGACGGGGGGGGACTGAAGCTTTCTTT
-	TRBJ2-3	TRBV5-6	-	CASSLYAGSTDTQYF	TGTGCCAGCAGCTTATACGCGGGATCCACAGATACGCAGTATTTT
TRBD1	TRBJ2-1	TRBV27	-	CATKTDEFRGRGNEQFF	TGTGCCACAAAAACAGACGAATTTAGGGGGCGTGGTAATGAGCAGTTCTTC
TRBD2	TRBJ2-7	TRBV9	-	CASSVQGTSAYGTYEQYF	TGTGCCAGCAGCGTGCAAGGGACTAGCGCCTACGGAACCTACGAGCAGTACTTC
TRBD1	TRBJ1-5	TRBV2	-	CASSGDRASNQPQHF	TGTGCCAGCAGTGGGGACAGGGCCTCCAATCAGCCCCAGCATTTT
TRBD1	TRBJ2-1	TRBV27	once	CASSSIAGTGDRYEQFF	TGTGCCAGCAGTTCAATCGCCGGGACAGGGGATAGGTATGAGCAGTTCTTC
TRBD1	TRBJ1-1	TRBV9	-	CASSVGDRGRGTEAFF	TGTGCCAGCAGCGTAGGGGACAGGGGGCGCGGGACTGAAGCTTTCTTT
TRBD2	TRBJ2-1	TRBV11-2	-	CASSLVAGGGNEQFF	TGTGCCAGCAGCTTAGTAGCGGGAGGTGGAAATGAGCAGTTCTTC
-	TRBJ1-5	TRBV2	-	CASSEGQGQGSNQPQHF	TGTGCCAGCAGTGAAGGGCAGGGGCAGGGGAGCAATCAGCCCCAGCATTTT
-	TRBJ1-4	TRBV25-1	-	CASSEWASLNEKLFF	TGTGCCAGCAGTGAATGGGCCAGTTTAAATGAAAAACTGTTTTTT
TRBD1	TRBJ2-7	TRBV19	-	CASSPGQGDEQYF	TGTGCCAGTAGCCCGGGACAGGGGGACGAGCAGTACTTC
TRBD2	TRBJ2-3	TRBV27	-	CASSLRLARWATDTQYF	TGTGCCAGCAGTTTACGACTAGCGAGGTGGGCGACAGATACGCAGTATTTT
-	TRBJ2-2	TRBV4-1	-	CASSQTGTQNTGELFF	TGCGCCAGCAGCCAGACCGGGACACAGAACACCGGGGAGCTGTTTTTT
TRBD2	TRBJ2-1	TRBV7-7	-	CASSLAGGRGNEQFF	TGTGCCAGCAGCTTAGCGGGAGGGCGGGGGAATGAGCAGTTCTTC
-	TRBJ2-3	TRBV6-5	-	CASTRGSASTDTQYF	TGTGCCAGCACTCGGGGGTCAGCTAGCACAGATACGCAGTATTTT
-	TRBJ2-2	TRBV28	once	CASSLTGNTGELFF	TGTGCCAGCAGTTTAACGGGGAACACCGGGGAGCTGTTTTTT
-	TRBJ1-4	TRBV7-9	-	CASTTGVRAEKLFF	TGTGCCAGCACCACGGGAGTAAGGGCGGAAAAACTGTTTTTT
TRBD1	TRBJ1-2	TRBV5-5	-	CASSWEQGDFLGYTF	TGTGCCAGCAGCTGGGAACAGGGGGATTTTCTAGGCTACACCTTC
TRBD1	TRBJ1-5	TRBV18	once	CASSRTGDNQPQHF	TGTGCCAGCTCTCGGACAGGGGACAATCAGCCCCAGCATTTT
-	TRBJ1-2	TRBV6-4	-	CASRQTVNHGYTF	TGTGCCAGCAGACAGACAGTTAACCATGGCTACACCTTC
-	TRBJ2-7	TRBV9	once	CASSVGETYEQYF	TGTGCCAGCAGCGTAGGAGAGACCTACGAGCAGTACTTC
-	TRBJ2-7	TRBV7-9	-	CASSFYQSGEQYF	TGTGCCAGCAGCTTTTATCAAAGCGGCGAGCAGTACTTC